This entry is about one T cell receptor beta chain. The antigen is unknown. The data are from a study of T cell responses to AZD1222 COVID-19 vaccine. Sequencing was performed with immunoSEQ multiplex PCR; in TCRdb, only in-frame clones are kept and a portion is missing. Here the sample spans roughly 110,000 clones, under 90% being singletons. Study observations and caveats: Across the whole spike, CD4 TCRs peaked at regions 160-218 and 743-854. Rises in breadth and depth of Spike-specific TCRs came after two AZD1222 doses. Seropositive at baseline were only a handful of AZD1222 recipients.

The source of this sequence is an adult in good health. The sample here was peripheral blood, taken on day 0 of AZD1222 vaccination.

The CDR3 loop reads CASSLNGLNEKLFF. Here the CDR3 DNA reads TGTGCCAGCAGCTTAAACGGTCTAAATGAAAAACTGTTTTTT. This sequence joins TRBV11-1 and TRBJ1-4; no clear D gene. Per germline, CDR1 SGHAT and CDR2 FQDESV (reference sequence). This CDR3 is built from 14 residues. The ends were cut back, 2 bases at V and 5 bases at J, with 9 bases in the middle.